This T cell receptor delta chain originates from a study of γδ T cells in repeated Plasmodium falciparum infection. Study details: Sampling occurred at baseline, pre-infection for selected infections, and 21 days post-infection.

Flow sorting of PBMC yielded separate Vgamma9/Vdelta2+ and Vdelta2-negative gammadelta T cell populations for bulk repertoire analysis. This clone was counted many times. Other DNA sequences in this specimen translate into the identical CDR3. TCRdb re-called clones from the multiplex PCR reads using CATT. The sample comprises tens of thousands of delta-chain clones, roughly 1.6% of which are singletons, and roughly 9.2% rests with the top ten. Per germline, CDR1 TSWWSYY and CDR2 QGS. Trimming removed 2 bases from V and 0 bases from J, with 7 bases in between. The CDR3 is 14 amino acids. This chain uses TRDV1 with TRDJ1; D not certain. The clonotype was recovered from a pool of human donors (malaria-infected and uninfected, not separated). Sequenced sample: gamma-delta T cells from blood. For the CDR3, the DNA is TGTGCTCTTGGGGAAGGTGTTTACACCGATAAACTCATCTTT. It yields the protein CALGEGVYTDKLIF.